The 3 T cell receptor beta chains below all came from one sample that was sequenced in a study of OX40 agonist ivuxolimab in advanced cancers. The assay was immunoSEQ multiplex PCR, and TCRdb's table has in-frame clones only and misses some. The sample has over 55,000 clones, around 80% seen once; the top ten hold around 8.2%. The sample in question was CD4+ or CD8+ T cells sorted from blood, obtained in a trial of the OX40 agonist ivuxolimab. All receptors come from an adult with an advanced solid tumor such as melanoma, head and neck, liver or kidney cancer.

The gene calls are TRBV7-2 and TRBJ1-5, with D possibly being TRBD1 (5 bases). Germline values: CDR1 SGHTA, CDR2 FQGNSA. V lost 0 bases to trimming and J lost 4 bases, with 7 bases between them. The CDR3 is 14 amino acids. The CDR3 bases are TGTGCCAGCAGCTTAGCGGGGGGGAATCAGCCCCAGCATTTT. Amino acid sequence: CASSLAGGNQPQHF.

With respect to this clone: Its ends do not fully match the called genes, so a read error is possible. The chain has TRBV4-1 and TRBJ1-3; D not certain. Looked up from germline, CDR1 is MGHRA and CDR2 is YSYEKL. CDR3 size: 17 residues. The CDR3 protein is CASTQRLTPNSGNTIYF. The CDR3 bases are TGCGCCAGCACCCAAAGATTGACTCCGAACTCCGGAAACACCATATATTTT.

This clone was observed a few times. This chain uses TRBV5-1 with TRBJ2-2; tentatively, D is TRBD2 (5 bases). In germline, CDR1 is SGHRS, CDR2 YFSETQ. V was cut by 0 bases and J by 5 bases, with 11 bases left in between. The CDR3 runs to 15 residues. This chain's CDR3 is CASSLEASGTGELFF. CDR3 in DNA: TGCGCCAGCAGCTTGGAGGCCAGCGGAACCGGGGAGCTGTTTTTT.